The 14 T cell receptor beta chains presented below share a single source sample, sequenced in a study of blood T cells in healthy people across ages. PCR was performed a second time for about 6 to 12 cycles using a sample-barcoded 5' primer and a J-beta primer mix. One entry per CDR3 protein results from TCRdb running MiXCR on the 5' RACE reads. The data contain approximately 900,000 distinct CDR3 sequences, roughly 50% of them singletons. The specimen was blood. These receptors came from a young man in good health.

The CDR3 loop is CATLGGGETQYF. The CDR3 DNA follows: TGTGCCACTCTCGGGGGGGGCGAGACCCAGTACTTC. The chain combines TRBV12-3 or TRBV12-4 with TRBJ2-5; 8 positions match TRBD2. V lost 10 bases and J lost 5; bases outside the gene matches: 6. This CDR3 is 12 amino acids long.

This clonotype was found a few times. The chain is built from TRBV20-1 and TRBJ2-5, with 14 nucleotides matching TRBD2. From germline, CDR1 is DFQATT and CDR2 SNEGSKA (reference sequence). V shed 1 base and J 11 bases; nucleotides not matched to a gene: 6. CDR3 size: 14 residues. DNA for the CDR3: TGCAGTGCTAGAGGGACTAGCGGGGGGAATGAGCAGTACTTC. Amino acids: CSARGTSGGNEQYF.

The chain combines TRBV29-1 with TRBJ1-1; a possible D gene is TRBD1 (5 bases). The CDR3 sequence is 14 residues long. Germline CDR1 is SQVTM and CDR2 is ANQGSEA. V was trimmed by 1 base and J by 5 bases, leaving 14 bases between them. CDR3 amino acids: CSVEAGDRGTEAFF. CDR3 nucleotides: TGCAGCGTTGAAGCGGGGGACCGGGGAACTGAAGCTTTCTTT.

The CDR3 loop reads CASNSQGFSNEKLFF. In DNA form, the CDR3 reads TGTGCCAGCAACTCTCAGGGGTTTTCTAATGAAAAACTGTTTTTT. The chain joins TRBV7-9 to TRBJ1-4, with TRBD1 as a possible D gene (6 bases). CDR1 SEHNR and CDR2 FQNEAQ come from the germline V gene (reference sequence). The CDR3 runs 15 residues. V was clipped by 7 bases and J by 3 bases, with 15 bases between them.

In this sample, this clonotype turned up a few times. The CDR3 region is CASSYSSLQLSGANVLTF. DNA of the CDR3: TGTGCCAGCAGTTACTCGAGTCTACAGCTCTCTGGGGCCAACGTCCTGACTTTC. The V and J genes are TRBV6-5 and TRBJ2-6; D ambiguous. Trimming stripped 0 bases from V and 0 bases from J, with 12 bases between. This CDR3 is built from 18 residues. CDR1 and CDR2 from the germline V gene are MNHEY and SVGAGI.

The chain combines TRBV9 with TRBJ1-4, with D uncertain. V dropped 0 bases and J dropped 8 bases, with 17 bases sitting between them. Germline CDR1 is SGDLS and CDR2 is YYNGEE. The CDR3 is 16 amino acids. The CDR3 is CASSVDGRGGEEKLFF. CDR3 nucleotides: TGTGCCAGCAGCGTAGATGGCCGAGGTGGGGAGGAAAAACTGTTTTTT. The entire variable domain, with the rest obtained from reference TRBV9 and TRBJ1-4, is as follows: DSGVTQTPKHLITATGQRVTLRCSPRSGDLSVYWYQQSLDQGLQFLIQYYNGEERAKGNILERFSAQQFPDLHSELNLSSLELGDSALYFCASSVDGRGGEEKLFFGSGTQLSVL.

This clonotype came up a few times. The chain carries TRBV5-6 and TRBJ2-3, with unresolved D. The V gene's germline CDR1 is SGHDT and CDR2 YYEEEE. This CDR3 has 13 residues. V was cut by 1 base and J by 2 bases, with 5 bases left in between. CDR3 DNA sequence: TGTGCCAGCAGCTTGTCCGCCACAGATACGCAGTATTTT. Residues: CASSLSATDTQYF.

A few counts support this clonotype. The chain employs TRBV2 and TRBJ1-5; 7 bases match TRBD1. The CDR3 has 14 amino acids. V was pared by 6 bases and J by 0 bases, with 2 bases of the junction left unmatched. The germline V gene has CDR1 SNHLY and CDR2 FYNNEI. In nucleotides, the CDR3 is TGTGCCAGCAGAGGGACAGATAGCAATCAGCCCCAGCATTTT. It is translated as CASRGTDSNQPQHF.

V gene TRBV3-1 combines with J gene TRBJ1-1, with TRBD1 matching 7 bases. Germline V gene lookup returns CDR1 LGHDT and CDR2 YNNKEL (reference sequence). CDR3 length: 14 residues. Germline trimming cut 4 bases from V and 4 bases from J; bases unmatched to any gene: 6. This chain's CDR3 is CASSRPTGRTEAFF. CDR3 sequence (DNA): TGTGCCAGCAGCCGACCGACAGGGCGCACTGAAGCTTTCTTT.

The sample holds a few counts of this clonotype. J is TRBJ2-1 and V is TRBV5-1; D might be TRBD2 (5 bases). Germline V CDR1 and CDR2: SGHRS, YFSETQ. V was pared by 4 bases and J by 0 bases, with 11 bases between. This CDR3 has 15 amino acids. CDR3 sequence: CASSEGLSSYNEQFF. As DNA, the CDR3 is TGCGCCAGCAGCGAGGGATTGAGCTCCTACAATGAGCAGTTCTTC. Full variable domain (outside the CDR3, taken from reference TRBV5-1 and TRBJ2-1): KAGVTQTPRYLIKTRGQQVTLSCSPISGHRSVSWYQQTPGQGLQFLFEYFSETQRNKGNFPGRFSGRQFSNSRSEMNVSTLELGDSALYLCASSEGLSSYNEQFFGPGTRLTVL.

The J gene is TRBJ2-1, the V gene TRBV12-3 or TRBV12-4, with D tentatively TRBD1 (5 bases). The CDR3 covers 14 residues. Trimming took off 3 bases at V and 10 bases at J, with 16 bases between the two ends. CDR3 residues: CASSFEGAIWEQFF. CDR3 sequence (DNA): TGTGCCAGCAGTTTCGAAGGGGCAATTTGGGAGCAGTTCTTC.

The chain employs TRBV7-2 and TRBJ2-3; maybe TRBD1 (6 bases). The CDR3 is 15 amino acids. The V and J ends lost 3 bases and 0 bases respectively, with 10 bases between them. Germline V gives CDR1 SGHTA, CDR2 FQGNSA. The CDR3 is CASSFRGRSTDTQYF. CDR3 DNA sequence: TGTGCCAGCAGCTTCAGGGGAAGGAGCACAGATACGCAGTATTTT. Combining the CDR3 with reference TRBV7-2 and TRBJ2-3 gives the whole variable domain GAGVSQSPSNKVTEKGKDVELRCDPISGHTALYWYRQSLGQGLEFLIYFQGNSAPDKSGLPSDRFSAERTGGSVSTLTIQRTQQEDSAVYLCASSFRGRSTDTQYFGPGTRLTVL.

Comment on this clonotype: The conserved final phenylalanine or tryptophan is absent from the CDR3, which likely points to a read error. The chain couples TRBV28 to TRBJ2-4; maybe TRBD2 (5 bases). Looked up from germline, CDR1 is MDHEN and CDR2 is SYDVKM. Trimming pared 5 bases from V and 9 bases from J, leaving 17 bases between. The CDR3 runs to 14 residues. Written as DNA, the CDR3 is TGTGCCAGCAGTCGACATTCGGGGTTGGTCATTCAGTACCTC. It translates to CASSRHSGLVIQYL.

The chain recombines TRBV7-8 with TRBJ2-6; the D call may be TRBD1 or TRBD2 (6 bases each). Germline CDR1 and CDR2: SGHVS and FQNEAQ. The CDR3 covers 17 residues. With 1 base removed from V and 4 bases from J, the gap between germline ends came to 14 bases. In DNA form, the CDR3 reads TGTGCCAGCAGCTTAGTCCCGGGGGCGTACGGGGCCAACGTCCTGACTTTC. Its protein is CASSLVPGAYGANVLTF. Variable domain in full (rest from reference TRBV7-8 and TRBJ2-6): GAGVSQSPRYKVAKRGQDVALRCDPISGHVSLFWYQQALGQGPEFLTYFQNEAQLDKSGLPSDRFFAERPEGSVSTLKIQRTQQEDSAVYLCASSLVPGAYGANVLTFGAGSRLTVL.